The TCR beta chain under discussion was sequenced for a study of blood T cells in healthy people across ages. Together with a sample-barcoded 5' primer, a J-beta primer mix was included in a second PCR lasting about 7 to 11 cycles. TCRdb recomputed calls from the 5' RACE reads with MiXCR, one row per CDR3 protein. This table has around 1,100,000 distinct CDR3 sequences, about two fifths appearing once. Each donor had around 9.2 milliliters of peripheral blood drawn. Per germline, CDR1 MGHDK and CDR2 SYGVNS. Trimming at V came to 1 base and at J to 6 bases, leaving 6 bases not matched to a gene. The CDR3 sequence is 15 residues long.

The rearrangement uses TRBV25-1 and TRBJ2-1; 7 bases agree with TRBD1. This receptor was obtained from a man between 18 and 35 years old in good health. Specimen: blood. The CDR3 nucleotides are TGTGCCAGCAGTGAATGGACAGGAGCCGGCAATGAGCAGTTCTTC. Its protein product is CASSEWTGAGNEQFF.